The present entry profiles one TCR beta chain with its context. The sample belongs to a study of blood T cell repertoires in COVID-19. Study as a whole: COVID-19 samples collected from the United States, Italy and Spain covered acute and convalescent phases. The analysed material was cDNA or gDNA that came from T cells, B-cell-depleted T cells, or PBMCs.

This CDR3 is 16 amino acids long. The germline V gene has CDR1 MGHRA and CDR2 YSYEKL. V was pared by 1 base and J by 0 bases, with 2 bases of the junction left unmatched. Per the authors' pipeline: Amplification of reference gene primers provided the estimated nucleated cell counts. The table came from immunoSEQ multiplex PCR; TCRdb's copy has only in-frame clones and leaves some out. D and trimming were read from the DNA, whereas the V and J calls and clone size are those reported in that table. The repertoire holds about 150,000 clones, with roughly nine tenths as singletons. The specimen sequenced was peripheral blood. The source of this sequence is a man in his fifties with acute or convalescent COVID-19. The V and J genes are TRBV4-1 and TRBJ2-2; 7 positions agree with TRBD1. The CDR3 region is CASSQGTGANTGELFF. The DNA of the CDR3 is TGCGCCAGCAGCCAAGGAACAGGGGCGAACACCGGGGAGCTGTTTTTT.